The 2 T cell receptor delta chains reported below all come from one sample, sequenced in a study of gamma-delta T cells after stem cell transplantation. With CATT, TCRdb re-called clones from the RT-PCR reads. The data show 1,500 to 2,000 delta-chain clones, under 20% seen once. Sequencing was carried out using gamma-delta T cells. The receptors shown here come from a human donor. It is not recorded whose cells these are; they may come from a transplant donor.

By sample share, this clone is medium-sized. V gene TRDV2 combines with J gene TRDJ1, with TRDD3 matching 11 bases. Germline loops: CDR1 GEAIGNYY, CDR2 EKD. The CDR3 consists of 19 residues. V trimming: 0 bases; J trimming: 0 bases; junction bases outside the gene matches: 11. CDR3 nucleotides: TGTGCCTGTGACACCGTCGATGCTGGGGGATACCCCTACACCGATAAACTCATCTTT. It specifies CACDTVDAGGYPYTDKLIF.

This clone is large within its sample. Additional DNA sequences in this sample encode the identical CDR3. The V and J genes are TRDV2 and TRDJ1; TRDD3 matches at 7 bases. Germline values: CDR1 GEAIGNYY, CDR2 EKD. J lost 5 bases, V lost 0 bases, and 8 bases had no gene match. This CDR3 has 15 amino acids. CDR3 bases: TGTGCCTGTGACACCCTGGATGGGGGACAAGATAAACTCATCTTT. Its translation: CACDTLDGGQDKLIF.